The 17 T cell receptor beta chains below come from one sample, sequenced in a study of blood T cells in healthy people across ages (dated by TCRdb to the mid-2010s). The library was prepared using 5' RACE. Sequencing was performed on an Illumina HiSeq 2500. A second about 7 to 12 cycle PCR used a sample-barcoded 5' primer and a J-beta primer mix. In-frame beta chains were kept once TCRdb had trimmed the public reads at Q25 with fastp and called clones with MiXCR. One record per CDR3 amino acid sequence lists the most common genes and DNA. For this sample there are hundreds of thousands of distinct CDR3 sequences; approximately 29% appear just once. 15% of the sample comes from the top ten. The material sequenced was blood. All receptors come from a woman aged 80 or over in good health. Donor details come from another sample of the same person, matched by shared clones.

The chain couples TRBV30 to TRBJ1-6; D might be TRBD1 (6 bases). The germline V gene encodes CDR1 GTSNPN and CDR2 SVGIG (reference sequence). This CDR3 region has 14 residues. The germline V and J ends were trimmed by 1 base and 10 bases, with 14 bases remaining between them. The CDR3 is CAWSDTGYGSPLHF. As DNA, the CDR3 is TGTGCCTGGAGTGATACAGGGTATGGCTCACCCCTCCACTTT.

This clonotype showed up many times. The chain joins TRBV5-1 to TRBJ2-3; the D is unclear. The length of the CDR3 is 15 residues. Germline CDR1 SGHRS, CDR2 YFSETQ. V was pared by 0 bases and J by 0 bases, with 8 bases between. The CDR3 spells CASSLEAASTDTQYF. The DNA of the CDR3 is TGCGCCAGCAGCTTGGAGGCGGCGAGCACAGATACGCAGTATTTT.

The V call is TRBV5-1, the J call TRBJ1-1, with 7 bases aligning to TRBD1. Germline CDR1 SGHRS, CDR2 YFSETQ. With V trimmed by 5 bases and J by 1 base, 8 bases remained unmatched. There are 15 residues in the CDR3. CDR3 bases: TGCGCCAGCAGGTCCCAGGGGGGGACGAACACTGAAGCTTTCTTT. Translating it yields CASRSQGGTNTEAFF.

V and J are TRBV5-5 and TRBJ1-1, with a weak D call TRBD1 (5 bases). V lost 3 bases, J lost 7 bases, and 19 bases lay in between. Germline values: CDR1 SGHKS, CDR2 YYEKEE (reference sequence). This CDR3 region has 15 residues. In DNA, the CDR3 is TGTGCCAGCAGCTGGACCTCGGAGGGGTACAATGAAGCTTTCTTT. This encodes CASSWTSEGYNEAFF.

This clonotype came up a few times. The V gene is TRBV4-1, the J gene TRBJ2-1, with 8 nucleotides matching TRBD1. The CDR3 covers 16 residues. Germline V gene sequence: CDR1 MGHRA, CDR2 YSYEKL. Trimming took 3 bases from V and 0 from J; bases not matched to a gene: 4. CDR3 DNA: TGCGCCAGCAGCCAGAAACAGGGGGGCTCCTACAATGAGCAGTTCTTC. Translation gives CASSQKQGGSYNEQFF.

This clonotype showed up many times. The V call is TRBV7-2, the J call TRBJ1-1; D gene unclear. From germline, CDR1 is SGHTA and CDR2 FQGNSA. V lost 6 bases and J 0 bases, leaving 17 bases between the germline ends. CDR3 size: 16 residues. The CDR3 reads CASSPEGGRMNTEAFF. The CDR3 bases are TGTGCCAGCAGTCCAGAGGGAGGGAGAATGAACACTGAAGCTTTCTTT. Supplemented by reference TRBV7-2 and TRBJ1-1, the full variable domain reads GAGVSQSPSNKVTEKGKDVELRCDPISGHTALYWYRQSLGQGLEFLIYFQGNSAPDKSGLPSDRFSAERTGGSVSTLTIQRTQQEDSAVYLCASSPEGGRMNTEAFFGQGTRLTVV.

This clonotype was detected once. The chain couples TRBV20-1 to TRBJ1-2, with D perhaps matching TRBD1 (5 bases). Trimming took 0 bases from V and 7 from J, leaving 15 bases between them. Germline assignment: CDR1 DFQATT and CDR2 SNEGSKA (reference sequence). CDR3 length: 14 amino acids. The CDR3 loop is CSAREGGDRFGYTF. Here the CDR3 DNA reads TGCAGTGCTAGAGAGGGCGGGGACCGGTTTGGCTACACCTTC.

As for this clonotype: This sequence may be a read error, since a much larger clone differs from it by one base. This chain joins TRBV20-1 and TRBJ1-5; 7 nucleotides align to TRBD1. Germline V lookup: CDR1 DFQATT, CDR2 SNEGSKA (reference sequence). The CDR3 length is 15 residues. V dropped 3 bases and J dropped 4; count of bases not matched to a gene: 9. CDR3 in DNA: TGCAGTGCTAGCACCAGTACAGGGGCAAATCAGCCCCAGCATTTT. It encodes CSASTSTGANQPQHF.

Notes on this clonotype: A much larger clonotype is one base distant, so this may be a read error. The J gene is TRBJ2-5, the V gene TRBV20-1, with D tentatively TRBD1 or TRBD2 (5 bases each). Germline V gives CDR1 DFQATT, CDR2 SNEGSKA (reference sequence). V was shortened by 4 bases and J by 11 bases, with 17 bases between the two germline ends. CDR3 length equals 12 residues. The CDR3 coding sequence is TGCAGTGCTAAGGACCGGGGCGGCCAGCAGTACTTC. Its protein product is CSAKDRGGQQYF.

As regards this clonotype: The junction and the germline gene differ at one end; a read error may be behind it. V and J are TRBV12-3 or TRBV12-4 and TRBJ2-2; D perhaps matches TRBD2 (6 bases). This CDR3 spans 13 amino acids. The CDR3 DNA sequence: TGTGCCTGCAGTTTGGGGGGAACCGGGGAGCTGTTTTTT. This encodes CACSLGGTGELFF.

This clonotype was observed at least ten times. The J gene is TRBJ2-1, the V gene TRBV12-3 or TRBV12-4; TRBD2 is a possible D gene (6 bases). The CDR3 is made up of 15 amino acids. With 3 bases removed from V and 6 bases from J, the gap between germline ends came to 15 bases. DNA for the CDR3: TGTGCCAGCAGTTTTATGGGAGGCTCGGGCAATGAGCAGTTCTTC. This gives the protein CASSFMGGSGNEQFF.

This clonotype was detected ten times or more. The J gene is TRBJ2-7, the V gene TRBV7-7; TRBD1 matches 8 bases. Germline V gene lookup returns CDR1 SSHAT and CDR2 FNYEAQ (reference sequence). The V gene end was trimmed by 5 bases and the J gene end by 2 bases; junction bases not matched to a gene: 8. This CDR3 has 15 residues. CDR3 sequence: CASSAAGTGAYEQYF. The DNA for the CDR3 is TGTGCCAGCAGCGCTGCCGGGACAGGAGCCTACGAGCAGTACTTC.

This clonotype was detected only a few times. CDR3 amino acids: CASSLLIPGQGNEKLFF. The CDR3, as DNA: TGTGCCAGCAGTTTATTGATCCCGGGACAGGGGAATGAAAAACTGTTTTTT. This chain connects TRBV27 to TRBJ1-4; 10 bases are shared with TRBD1. V shed 1 base and J 5 bases; nucleotides not matched to a gene: 7. The CDR3 extends over 17 amino acids. Germline V gene sequence: CDR1 MNHEY, CDR2 SMNVEV (reference sequence).

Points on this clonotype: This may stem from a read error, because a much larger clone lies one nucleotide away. CDR3 in amino acids: CASSPLGVAVQKTQYF. The DNA for the CDR3 is TGTGCCAGCAGCCCCCTTGGGGTAGCGGTGCAAAAGACCCAGTACTTC. The rearrangement uses TRBV3-1 and TRBJ2-5, with D possibly being TRBD2 (6 bases). The CDR3 sequence is 16 residues long. Germline values: CDR1 LGHDT, CDR2 YNNKEL (reference sequence). Deletions cut 4 bases from V and 6 bases from J, with 21 bases between.

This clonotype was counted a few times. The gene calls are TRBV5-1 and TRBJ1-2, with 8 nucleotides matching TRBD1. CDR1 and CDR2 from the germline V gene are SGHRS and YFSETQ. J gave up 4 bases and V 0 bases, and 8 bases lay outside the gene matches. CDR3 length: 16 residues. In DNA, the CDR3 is TGCGCCAGCAGCTTGGGACCAGGACAGGGTGGCTATGGCTACACCTTC. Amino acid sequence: CASSLGPGQGGYGYTF.

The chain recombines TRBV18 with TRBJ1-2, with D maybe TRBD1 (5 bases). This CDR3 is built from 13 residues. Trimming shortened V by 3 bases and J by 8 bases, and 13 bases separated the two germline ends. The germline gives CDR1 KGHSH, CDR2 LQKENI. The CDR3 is CASSPQGGRGYTF. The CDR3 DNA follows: TGTGCCAGCTCACCTCAGGGCGGTCGGGGCTACACCTTC. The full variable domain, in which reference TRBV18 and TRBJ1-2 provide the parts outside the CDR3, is NAGVMQNPRHLVRRRGQEARLRCSPMKGHSHVYWYRQLPEEGLKFMVYLQKENIIDESGMPKERFSAEFPKEGPSILRIQQVVRGDSAAYFCASSPQGGRGYTFGSGTRLTVV.

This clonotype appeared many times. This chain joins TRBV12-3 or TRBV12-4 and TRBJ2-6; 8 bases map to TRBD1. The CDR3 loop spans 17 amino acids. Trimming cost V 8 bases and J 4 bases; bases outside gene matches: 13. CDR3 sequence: CASSAGTGGSGANVLTF. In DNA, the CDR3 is TGTGCCAGCTCCGCCGGGACAGGCGGGTCAGGGGCCAACGTCCTGACTTTC.